This T cell receptor (beta chain) was profiled in a study of CD8+CD57+ T cells in acquired aplastic anemia. Germline V gives CDR1 WSHSY, CDR2 SAAADI. The CDR3 runs to 14 residues. This clonotype occurred a few times. The study profiled TCR beta VDJ and CDR3 using genomic DNA as template. MiXCR, applied by TCRdb to the reads, yields one record per CDR3 protein. The data show approximately 200,000 distinct CDR3 sequences, with roughly 50% seen just once and less than 20% held by the top ten. Patients picked for sequencing had shown CD8+CD57+ cell expansion detected by flow cytometry. V gene TRBV10-2 combines with J gene TRBJ1-6; D assignment may be TRBD1 or TRBD2 (7 bases each). Matching the DNA end better, TRBJ2-7 makes the J call doubtful. The sample consisted of sorted CD4+, CD8+, or CD8+CD57+ T cells (not recorded which) from PBMCs. This receptor was identified in a human donor with aplastic anemia. CDR3 sequence (DNA): TGCGCCAGCAGTAGACAGGGACTACCCTACGAGCAGTACTTC. It encodes CASSRQGLPYEQYF.